This T cell receptor (beta chain) was sequenced during a study of neoadjuvant anti-PD-1 for oral cavity cancer. Study summary: Non-progressing patients received a fourth nivolumab dose near day 43, then surgery on days 50-56. Study-wide points: Treg/Th17 ratio rose with pretreatment blood and fell with post-treatment tumor TCRbeta clonality. With a few patients per group, TCR findings need larger cohorts.

J gave up 8 bases and V 2 bases, and 5 bases lay outside the gene matches. The CDR3 totals 15 residues. Germline V CDR1 and CDR2: SGHVS, FQNEAQ. Comments on this clone: Its cognate antigen is unknown.

This table comes from immunoSEQ multiplex PCR, and its TCRdb copy is limited to in-frame clones, with some not included. The data show about 15,000 clones, around 60% seen once. This chain uses TRBV7-8 with TRBJ1-4, with TRBD1 matching over 10 bases. Here the sequenced sample was PBMCs, taken before nivolumab (anti-PD-1) treatment. The source is a person between 40 and 79 years old with oral cavity squamous cell carcinoma. This CDR3 reads CASSLRQGAGEKLFF. Written as DNA, the CDR3 is TGTGCCAGCAGCTTAAGACAGGGGGCGGGGGAAAAACTGTTTTTT. Complete variable domain (other parts from reference TRBV7-8 and TRBJ1-4): GAGVSQSPRYKVAKRGQDVALRCDPISGHVSLFWYQQALGQGPEFLTYFQNEAQLDKSGLPSDRFFAERPEGSVSTLKIQRTQQEDSAVYLCASSLRQGAGEKLFFGSGTQLSVL.